Shown below are 30 T cell receptor beta chains from a single sample sequenced in a study of cytomegalovirus exposure and HLA in healthy donors. The PCR was carried out with 60 Vbeta primers and 13 Jbeta primers. This table comes from immunoSEQ multiplex PCR, and its TCRdb copy is limited to in-frame clones, with some not included. The sample has approximately 150,000 clones, just over 75% seen once. Sequenced sample: PBMCs. All receptors come from a woman aged 30 to 39 in good health and CMV-seropositive.

The chain recombines TRBV15 with TRBJ2-5, with TRBD1 identical over 12 bases. The V gene's germline CDR1 is LNHNV and CDR2 YYDKDF (reference sequence). This CDR3 spans 17 amino acids. J lost 2 bases, V lost 0 bases, and 4 bases had no gene match. This chain's CDR3 is CATSRDRDRGLQETQYF. Here the CDR3 DNA reads TGTGCCACCAGCAGAGATAGGGACAGGGGGCTGCAAGAGACCCAGTACTTC.

This chain uses TRBV28 with TRBJ1-5, with D hard to call. CDR3 length: 13 amino acids. The V end lost 7 bases, the J end lost 4 bases, and 11 bases lay between the germline ends. Germline assignment: CDR1 MDHEN and CDR2 SYDVKM. As DNA, the CDR3 is TGTGCCAGCATTCGATCAGATAATCAGCCCCAGCATTTT. It translates to CASIRSDNQPQHF. Looking up the rest from reference TRBV28 and TRBJ1-5 gives the full variable domain: DVKVTQSSRYLVKRTGEKVFLECVQDMDHENMFWYRQDPGLGLRLIYFSYDVKMKEKGDIPEGYSVSREKKERFSLILESASTNQTSMYLCASIRSDNQPQHFGDGTRLSIL.

The chain employs TRBV29-1 and TRBJ2-7; tentatively, D is TRBD2 (7 bases). The CDR3 sequence is 12 residues long. The V end lost 6 bases, the J end lost 4 bases, and 13 bases lay between the germline ends. From germline, CDR1 is SQVTM and CDR2 ANQGSEA. Here the CDR3 reads CSVGGGHYEQYF. CDR3 sequence (DNA): TGCAGCGTGGGAGGGGGACATTACGAGCAGTACTTC.

This rearrangement joins TRBV4-3 to TRBJ1-1, with 8 bases fitting TRBD1. The CDR3 loop spans 15 amino acids. Germline CDR1 LGHNA, CDR2 YSLEER. The V and J ends lost 0 bases and 5 bases, in that order; junction bases with no gene match: 5. The DNA for the CDR3 is TGCGCCAGCAGCCAAGAAGGACAGGGCGAAACTGAAGCTTTCTTT. Residues: CASSQEGQGETEAFF.

The V and J genes are TRBV19 and TRBJ1-1; 8 positions match TRBD1. CDR3 length equals 13 residues. Germline V lookup: CDR1 LNHDA, CDR2 SQIVND (reference sequence). The J segment lost 13 bases and the V segment lost 4 bases, leaving 11 bases of the junction unmatched. The DNA for the CDR3 is TGTGCCAGTAGTAGAGCAGGGGGCGACCATCATTTCTTT. Residues: CASSRAGGDHHFF.

This chain joins TRBV19 and TRBJ2-7; D ambiguous. Germline lookup yields CDR1 LNHDA and CDR2 SQIVND (reference sequence). This CDR3 has 14 amino acids. V gave up 6 bases and J gave up 6 bases, with 18 bases separating them. The CDR3 DNA sequence: TGTGCCAGTAGGGATCTGCTAGTCGGCGCCGAGCAGTACTTC. This codes for CASRDLLVGAEQYF.

The chain recombines TRBV20-1 with TRBJ1-2; D perhaps matches TRBD1 (5 bases). Deletions cut 1 base from V and 8 bases from J, with 8 bases between. Germline assignment: CDR1 DFQATT and CDR2 SNEGSKA (reference sequence). The CDR3 covers 11 residues. The DNA of the CDR3 is TGCAGTGCTAGAGTAGGGGCCGGCTACACCTTC. Protein: CSARVGAGYTF.

The chain couples TRBV28 to TRBJ1-1; 7 bases line up with TRBD1. Germline CDR1 MDHEN, CDR2 SYDVKM. The CDR3 extends over 14 amino acids. The V gene end was trimmed by 6 bases and the J gene end by 0 bases; junction bases not matched to a gene: 4. CDR3 sequence: CASRLTGLNTEAFF. CDR3 nucleotides: TGTGCCAGCAGATTGACAGGGTTGAACACTGAAGCTTTCTTT.

The rearrangement uses TRBV2 and TRBJ1-4, with no clear D. The CDR3 sequence is 13 residues long. The germline CDR1 and CDR2 sequences are SNHLY and FYNNEI. V lost 8 bases and J lost 5, with 12 bases in between. CDR3 sequence reads: CASEPLANEKLFF. DNA for the CDR3: TGTGCCAGCGAGCCGTTAGCAAATGAAAAACTGTTTTTT.

This clone was seen only once. The V call is TRBV4-2, the J call TRBJ2-7, with 8 bases fitting TRBD1. The CDR3 consists of 13 residues. The V segment lost 3 bases and the J segment 7 bases; nucleotides outside the gene matches: 5. CDR1 and CDR2 from the germline V gene are LGHNA and YNFKEQ. This CDR3 is CASSQQGAGEQYF. The CDR3 DNA is TGTGCCAGCAGCCAGCAGGGGGCCGGGGAGCAGTACTTC.

The gene calls are TRBV4-1 and TRBJ1-1, with D perhaps TRBD1 (5 bases). CDR1 is MGHRA and CDR2 is YSYEKL in the germline V gene. V was cut by 0 bases and J by 5 bases, with 13 bases left in between. The CDR3 totals 15 residues. CDR3 DNA sequence: TGCGCCAGCAGCCAAGATCTGGGGGGTTGGACTGAAGCTTTCTTT. Encoded protein: CASSQDLGGWTEAFF.

This rearrangement joins TRBV30 to TRBJ2-7; possibly TRBD1 for D (5 bases). Germline lookup yields CDR1 GTSNPN and CDR2 SVGIG (reference sequence). Trimming took 2 bases from V and 3 from J, leaving 8 bases between them. CDR3 length: 12 residues. CDR3 DNA: TGTGCCTGGAGTCCAGGGTACTACGAGCAGTACTTC. It specifies CAWSPGYYEQYF.

The chain employs TRBV7-7 and TRBJ1-4; TRBD1 is a possible D gene (5 bases). V was pared by 5 bases and J by 7 bases, with 17 bases between. The CDR3 extends over 15 amino acids. Germline V gene lookup returns CDR1 SSHAT and CDR2 FNYEAQ (reference sequence). The CDR3 DNA is TGTGCCAGCAGCGCGCGCGCAGGGCCGGCTGAAAAACTGTTTTTT. It yields the protein CASSARAGPAEKLFF.

This clone was counted only a few times. This chain links TRBV5-1 with TRBJ2-7, with D maybe TRBD1 (5 bases). CDR3 size: 18 residues. Trimming left V 0 bases short and J 0 bases short, with 19 bases between. Germline V gene sequence: CDR1 SGHRS, CDR2 YFSETQ. The CDR3 loop reads CASSLGVVKGLSSYEQYF. Here the CDR3 DNA reads TGCGCCAGCAGCTTGGGTGTTGTAAAGGGGCTCAGCTCCTACGAGCAGTACTTC.

The J gene is TRBJ2-3, the V gene TRBV7-8, with D tentatively TRBD1 (6 bases). V was cut by 0 bases and J by 3 bases, with 10 bases left in between. This CDR3 has 15 amino acids. Germline V gene lookup returns CDR1 SGHVS and CDR2 FQNEAQ. CDR3 nucleotide sequence: TGTGCCAGCAGCTTAGCTATACAGGGTACAGATACGCAGTATTTT. It is translated as CASSLAIQGTDTQYF.

The J gene is TRBJ2-7, the V gene TRBV25-1; 9 bases agree with TRBD1. Trimming cost V 4 bases and J 2 bases; bases outside gene matches: 6. Germline loops: CDR1 MGHDK, CDR2 SYGVNS. The CDR3 is 15 amino acids. The chain's CDR3 is CASSGGTGLTYEQYF. The CDR3 DNA reads TGTGCCAGCAGTGGGGGGACAGGGCTTACCTACGAGCAGTACTTC.

The V and J genes are TRBV2 and TRBJ2-2; a possible D gene is TRBD1 (6 bases). Trimming cost V 3 bases and J 3 bases, with 14 bases left between them. The CDR3 covers 16 residues. CDR1 and CDR2 (germline): SNHLY, FYNNEI. CDR3 bases: TGTGCCAGCAGTGACCTACAGGGTAGGGACACCGGGGAGCTGTTTTTT. Translating it yields CASSDLQGRDTGELFF.

The chain combines TRBV27 with TRBJ2-6; weak D call: TRBD2 (6 bases). The V gene's germline CDR1 is MNHEY and CDR2 SMNVEV (reference sequence). V gave up 5 bases and J gave up 4 bases, with 15 bases separating them. The CDR3 runs 16 residues. In DNA, the CDR3 is TGTGCCAGCAGTCGGGGACTCCCGGTAGGGGCCAACGTCCTGACTTTC. It encodes CASSRGLPVGANVLTF.

The chain combines TRBV6-5 with TRBJ1-2, with no clear D. Germline CDR1 reads MNHEY; CDR2 reads SVGAGI. CDR3 size: 15 residues. Trimming removed 6 bases at V and 8 bases at J, with 22 bases between. In DNA form, the CDR3 reads TGTGCCAGCAGCCCCGGGAGGCGGGGTATGGGGGGCTACACCTTC. Protein sequence: CASSPGRRGMGGYTF.

This chain connects TRBV2 to TRBJ1-4; no clear D. CDR1 is SNHLY and CDR2 is FYNNEI in the germline V gene. The CDR3 runs 14 residues. Trimming took 4 bases from V and 11 from J, leaving 17 bases between them. Written as DNA, the CDR3 is TGTGCCAGCAGTGCTGCCGTACGGAACGGGAAACTGTTTTTT. It translates to CASSAAVRNGKLFF. The full variable domain, rest sourced from reference TRBV2 and TRBJ1-4, is EPEVTQTPSHQVTQMGQEVILRCVPISNHLYFYWYRQILGQKVEFLVSFYNNEISEKSEIFDDQFSVERPDGSNFTLKIRSTKLEDSAMYFCASSAAVRNGKLFFGSGTQLSVL.

J is TRBJ2-2 and V is TRBV5-1; possible D gene TRBD1, 6 bases. V lost 9 bases and J lost 7, with 25 bases in between. The CDR3 has 16 amino acids. Germline V CDR1 and CDR2: SGHRS, YFSETQ. DNA of the CDR3: TGCGCCACCCGATTGGGGGCATGGGCCAACGTCGGGGAGCTGTTTTTT. It encodes CATRLGAWANVGELFF.

The J gene is TRBJ2-7, the V gene TRBV10-3, with 7 nucleotides matching TRBD1. The CDR3 sequence is 13 residues long. CDR1 and CDR2 from the germline V gene are ENHRY and SYGVKD. V shed 3 bases, J shed 6 bases, and the junction held 5 bases outside the gene matches. CDR3 residues: CAISEVTGPEQYF. CDR3 nucleotide sequence: TGTGCCATCAGTGAAGTGACAGGGCCCGAGCAGTACTTC.

The chain has TRBV15 and TRBJ1-1; 7 nucleotides match TRBD1. Per germline, CDR1 LNHNV and CDR2 YYDKDF (reference sequence). CDR3 length: 17 residues. The junction had 10 bases not matched to a gene; V was cut back by 1 base and J by 2 bases. CDR3 nucleotides: TGTGCCACCAGCAGAGCCCCTGAGGGGGCGGGAAACACTGAAGCTTTCTTT. It codes for CATSRAPEGAGNTEAFF.

The J gene is TRBJ2-1, the V gene TRBV9; D uncertain. The CDR3 contains 15 residues. Germline CDR1 SGDLS, CDR2 YYNGEE. Trimming stripped 2 bases from V and 7 bases from J, with 16 bases between. CDR3 loop: CASSVHSSSRNEQFF. The CDR3, as DNA: TGTGCCAGCAGCGTGCACAGCTCCAGCCGAAATGAGCAGTTCTTC.

The genes are TRBV4-3 and TRBJ2-7, with D possibly matching TRBD2 (6 bases). The CDR3 is made up of 15 amino acids. Deletions cut 0 bases from V and 3 bases from J, with 12 bases between. CDR1 is LGHNA, CDR2 YSLEER, per germline. The CDR3 coding sequence is TGCGCCAGCAGCCAAGAGGGAGGTCTATACTACGAGCAGTACTTC. The encoded protein is CASSQEGGLYYEQYF.

The CDR3, as DNA: TGTGCCAGCAGCCACGGACTAGCGGGAGAGACCCAGTACTTC. It specifies CASSHGLAGETQYF. The chain couples TRBV7-3 to TRBJ2-5; 11 positions agree with TRBD2. The CDR3 has 14 residues. Trimming removed 5 bases from V and 4 bases from J; junction bases left unmatched: 3. The germline V gene has CDR1 SGHTA and CDR2 FQGTGA. Full variable domain (rest looked up from reference TRBV7-3 and TRBJ2-5): GAGVSQTPSNKVTEKGKYVELRCDPISGHTALYWYRQSLGQGPEFLIYFQGTGAADDSGLPNDRFFAVRPEGSVSTLKIQRTERGDSAVYLCASSHGLAGETQYFGPGTRLLVL.

This rearrangement joins TRBV5-6 to TRBJ2-1; no reliable D call. The V end was cut by 0 bases, the J end by 4 bases, with 5 bases between. The CDR3 sequence is 13 residues long. CDR1 and CDR2 from the germline V gene are SGHDT and YYEEEE. CDR3 protein: CASSLEEYNEQFF. DNA of the CDR3: TGTGCCAGCAGCTTGGAAGAGTACAATGAGCAGTTCTTC. Using reference TRBV5-6 and TRBJ2-1 for the parts outside the CDR3, the full variable domain is DAGVTQSPTHLIKTRGQQVTLRCSPKSGHDTVSWYQQALGQGPQFIFQYYEEEERQRGNFPDRFSGHQFPNYSSELNVNALLLGDSALYLCASSLEEYNEQFFGPGTRLTVL.

This chain links TRBV11-2 with TRBJ2-1; possible D gene TRBD2, 6 bases. Germline loops: CDR1 SGHAT, CDR2 FQNNGV. The CDR3 length is 16 residues. The germline V and J ends were trimmed by 2 bases and 4 bases, with 15 bases remaining between them. The DNA for the CDR3 is TGTGCCAGCAGCTTATTGAGTAGCGGAGCATACAATGAGCAGTTCTTC. Protein sequence: CASSLLSSGAYNEQFF. The complete variable domain, with remaining parts taken from reference TRBV11-2 and TRBJ2-1, reads EAGVAQSPRYKIIEKRQSVAFWCNPISGHATLYWYQQILGQGPKLLIQFQNNGVVDDSQLPKDRFSAERLKGVDSTLKIQPAKLEDSAVYLCASSLLSSGAYNEQFFGPGTRLTVL.

This clone was recorded a few times. This same CDR3 is encoded by further DNA sequences in the sample. The chain carries TRBV11-2 and TRBJ2-2, with a possible D match to TRBD1 (5 bases). Germline lookup yields CDR1 SGHAT and CDR2 FQNNGV. V lost 0 bases and J lost 5, with 7 bases in between. This CDR3 has 14 amino acids. The CDR3 loop is CASSLEGVTGELFF. The CDR3 DNA reads TGTGCCAGCAGCTTAGAAGGGGTGACCGGGGAGCTGTTTTTT.

The chain joins TRBV5-4 to TRBJ2-1; D gene ambiguous. V was trimmed by 2 bases and J by 7 bases, leaving 10 bases between them. The CDR3 contains 13 residues. Per the germline V gene, CDR1 is SGHNT and CDR2 is YYREEE (reference sequence). In DNA, the CDR3 is TGTGCCAGCAGCTTAGGTGGAGATAATGAGCAGTTCTTC. Its protein product is CASSLGGDNEQFF.